This T cell receptor beta chain was recorded in a study of blood T cell repertoires in COVID-19. CDR3 length: 12 residues. The J segment lost 11 bases and the V segment lost 6 bases, leaving 5 bases of the junction unmatched. Germline V CDR1 and CDR2: SNHLY, FYNNEI. The table came from immunoSEQ multiplex PCR; TCRdb's copy has only in-frame clones and leaves some out. The data show 40,000 to 60,000 clones, around 85% seen once. The V and J genes are TRBV2 and TRBJ2-5; 11 nucleotides align to TRBD2. The receptor was derived from a human donor in a cohort sampled during active COVID-19. Specimen: peripheral blood. This chain's CDR3 is CASRPTSGSQYF. The DNA of the CDR3 is TGTGCCAGCAGACCCACTAGCGGGAGTCAGTACTTC.